This T cell receptor beta chain was identified in a study of T cells after yellow fever vaccination. Looking at the study overall: Each low-cell-number fraction was prepared by means of SMART-Seq v4 Ultra Low Input.

Germline assignment: CDR1 LNHDA and CDR2 SQIVND (reference sequence). The CDR3 consists of 15 residues. V was shortened by 7 bases and J by 1 base, with 15 bases between the two germline ends. Whole-study findings and limits: Contamination by abundant bulk-population clonotypes could be present in FACS-sorted repertoires. Clonotype sharing between CD4 and CD8 compartments was small.

To note about this clonotype: Antigen specificity is unknown.

They built TCR cDNA with 5'RACE template switching, a step that put in a universal primer site and UMIs. Using its own MiXCR run on the 5' RACE reads, TCRdb lists one record per CDR3 protein. The sample lists some 400,000 distinct CDR3 sequences, over 15% occurring once. The specimen comprised PBMCs, sampled before the yellow fever booster vaccination. The clonotype originates from a young man who received the YFV17D yellow fever vaccine. J is TRBJ2-3 and V is TRBV19, with D possibly TRBD2 on 6 matching bases. The CDR3 bases are TGTGCCAGTACATTCGGGACTGGGGGCACAGATACGCAGTATTTT. It encodes CASTFGTGGTDTQYF.